These 7 T cell receptor beta chains share one sample of origin, sequenced in a study of blood T cell repertoires in COVID-19. TCRdb's table, derived via immunoSEQ multiplex PCR, lists solely in-frame clones and lacks some. This sample has roughly 100,000 clones, with roughly 82% found just once. Sequencing used peripheral blood. The receptors derive from a human donor in a cohort sampled during active COVID-19.

The genes are TRBV18 and TRBJ1-6; D ambiguous. The length of the CDR3 is 14 residues. Germline loops: CDR1 KGHSH, CDR2 LQKENI. V shed 5 bases and J shed 7 bases, with 12 bases lying between them. The CDR3 region has the DNA TGTGCCAGCTCAGAGGGAGGTGTAAATTCACCCCTCCACTTT. Translated: CASSEGGVNSPLHF. The whole variable domain, filled in from reference TRBV18 and TRBJ1-6, reads NAGVMQNPRHLVRRRGQEARLRCSPMKGHSHVYWYRQLPEEGLKFMVYLQKENIIDESGMPKERFSAEFPKEGPSILRIQQVVRGDSAAYFCASSEGGVNSPLHFGNGTRLTVT.

The chain employs TRBV7-2 and TRBJ2-7, with 7 bases that match TRBD2. V gave up 4 bases and J gave up 1 base; unmatched junction bases: 10. This CDR3 is built from 16 residues. In germline, CDR1 is SGHTA, CDR2 FQGNSA. CDR3 sequence reads: CASSWDGGSSSYEQYF. In DNA form, the CDR3 reads TGTGCCAGCAGCTGGGACGGCGGGAGTTCGTCCTACGAGCAGTACTTC.

The CDR3 DNA sequence: TGCAGCGTTGACCACAGGGGGACCGGGGAGCTGTTTTTT. It translates to CSVDHRGTGELFF. The chain recombines TRBV29-1 with TRBJ2-2; TRBD1 agrees at 8 bases. The V segment lost 3 bases and the J segment 5 bases; nucleotides outside the gene matches: 2. The germline CDR1 and CDR2 sequences are SQVTM and ANQGSEA. CDR3 length: 13 residues.

The chain has TRBV28 and TRBJ1-6; D gene uncertain. The V end lost 6 bases, the J end lost 5 bases, and 11 bases lay between the germline ends. Germline CDR1 is MDHEN and CDR2 is SYDVKM. This CDR3 has 14 residues. CDR3 nucleotide sequence: TGTGCCAGCAGGGCCGGGGTTGATAATTCACCCCTCCACTTT. Its translation is CASRAGVDNSPLHF.

The J gene is TRBJ1-2, the V gene TRBV3-1 (or the pseudogene TRBV3-2); TRBD1 might be the D (6 bases). Per the germline V gene, CDR1 is LGHDT and CDR2 is YNNKEL (reference sequence). V shed 0 bases and J shed 5 bases, with 16 bases lying between them. CDR3 length: 16 amino acids. CDR3 in DNA: TGTGCCAGCAGCCAAGAACCGGGACAAGGAATTTATGGCTACACCTTC. Amino acids: CASSQEPGQGIYGYTF.

This clone appeared once. The chain has TRBV5-8 and TRBJ2-3; D is undetermined. Trimming removed 0 bases from V and 0 bases from J, with 11 bases in between. The CDR3 is made up of 16 amino acids. Germline CDR1 reads SGHTS; CDR2 reads YDEGEE. CDR3 DNA: TGTGCCAGCAGCTTGGCCCCGGGTGTGAGCACAGATACGCAGTATTTT. This sequence encodes CASSLAPGVSTDTQYF.

This clone was seen just once. The chain combines TRBV9 with TRBJ2-3; D is possibly TRBD2 (6 bases). The V gene's germline CDR1 is SGDLS and CDR2 YYNGEE. V was pared by 4 bases and J by 1 base, with 13 bases between. The CDR3 spans 15 residues. DNA for the CDR3: TGTGCCAGCAGCCCCCGGACTATCCGCACAGATACGCAGTATTTT. Translated, it gives CASSPRTIRTDTQYF.